Listed below are T cell receptor beta chains from one sample, sequenced in a study of cytomegalovirus exposure and HLA in healthy donors. Libraries were prepared by immunoSEQ multiplex PCR; TCRdb keeps only in-frame clonotypes and omits some of them. The sample has 120,000 to 150,000 clones, around four fifths seen once; the top ten hold approximately 2%. Specimen: PBMCs. These receptors all come from a woman between 40 and 55 years old in good health and CMV-seronegative. Each CDR3 is given with its conserved first and last residue. The D gene is left open where the match is weak. Not all rows give a size; the values are once, few, many and, for expanded clones, a class.

size	V	J	D	CDR3
few	TRBV10-3	TRBJ1-4	-	CAISEQGLGEKLFF
-	TRBV7-3	TRBJ1-1	TRBD1	CASSLTGQLGTEAFF
few	TRBV21-1	TRBJ2-7	-	CASSKEEGCPHYEQYF
-	TRBV4-3	TRBJ2-2	TRBD1	CASSQEIGQVTGELFF
-	TRBV27	TRBJ2-1	TRBD2	CASSSGTSGRGNEQFF
-	TRBV4-1	TRBJ2-1	TRBD1	CASSGGRDRRLLSYNEQFF
-	TRBV15	TRBJ1-3	-	CATRVGHQFSGNTIYF
-	TRBV7-9	TRBJ2-7	-	CASSPGPRGRHGNEQYF
-	TRBV6-1	TRBJ1-4	TRBD1	CASSAIPGTGLLELFF
-	TRBV19	TRBJ2-7	-	CASGRQGLDYEQYF
-	TRBV11-1	TRBJ2-7	-	CASSLETGNEQYF
-	TRBV7-2	TRBJ1-3	TRBD1	CASSPTRDRGGAIYF
once	TRBV7-2	TRBJ2-3	TRBD2	CASSLARELYTQYF
-	TRBV6-1	TRBJ2-7	-	CASSEDSSSYEQYF
once	TRBV27	TRBJ1-3	-	CASSPAVAGASGNTIYF
-	TRBV19	TRBJ2-1	TRBD2	CASSMVGLAGGNEQFF
-	TRBV5-1	TRBJ1-4	-	CASSLATKGGTEKLFF
-	TRBV6-4	TRBJ2-7	TRBD2	CASSGIAGDEQYF
-	TRBV10-3	TRBJ2-1	TRBD2	CAISQSGRAFNEQFF
-	TRBV5-4	TRBJ2-5	-	CASSRDRETQYF
-	TRBV15	TRBJ1-1	TRBD1	CATSSFTGAAEAFF
-	TRBV7-3	TRBJ2-1	TRBD2	CASSSSTSGSYPYNEQFF
-	TRBV6-5	TRBJ2-2	-	CASSYLSPRGELFF
few	TRBV10-2	TRBJ2-7	TRBD1	CASRQGGIDEQYF
-	TRBV6-5	TRBJ1-2	-	CASFDRAYGYTF
few	TRBV18	TRBJ2-2	TRBD2	CASSRKLAGTNTGELFF
-	TRBV27	TRBJ2-7	TRBD2	CASSLSSGTLSYEQYF